This section outlines one TCR beta chain sequence together with its context. The repertoire was sequenced with immunoSEQ multiplex PCR; TCRdb's copy has only in-frame clones and lacks some. Of approximately 180,000 clones detected, around 82% appear once; the ten largest clones hold approximately 4.7%. These data belong to a study of blood T cell repertoires in COVID-19. Germline lookup yields CDR1 MNHNY and CDR2 SVGAGI (reference sequence). The trim removed 10 bases at V and 5 bases at J, leaving 10 bases unmatched. The CDR3 is 13 amino acids. This chain connects TRBV6-6 to TRBJ1-2, with 7 bases lining up with TRBD1. This receptor was obtained from a woman aged 55 to 70 with acute COVID-19. Input material: PBMCs or T cells enriched from blood (not recorded which). The CDR3: CATTRQGTYGYTF. CDR3 bases: TGTGCCACCACCCGACAGGGCACTTATGGCTACACCTTC.